Below are 13 T cell receptor beta chains sequenced from a single sample in a study of early T cells in non-severe SARS-CoV-2 infection. One entry per CDR3 protein results from TCRdb running MiXCR on the 5' RACE reads. The sample consists of about 44,000 distinct CDR3 sequences, 20% to 25% of them appearing once. The sample here was whole blood, taken at baseline. The receptors come from an adult who was a healthcare worker with PCR-confirmed SARS-CoV-2 infection or an uninfected control (not recorded which).

This clonotype turned up a few times. One end of the junction is discordant with germline, which a read error may explain. The rearrangement links TRBV10-2 to TRBJ2-3; 10 bases are a match to TRBD2. The CDR3 has 12 residues. Germline V gene sequence: CDR1 WSHSY, CDR2 SAAADI. The chain's CDR3 is CASSESAASGGF. DNA of the CDR3: TGCGCCAGCAGTGAGTCCGCGGCTAGCGGGGGTTTT.

This chain links TRBV3-1 with TRBJ1-2; D unresolved. The CDR3 covers 15 residues. Germline values: CDR1 LGHDT, CDR2 YNNKEL (reference sequence). V shed 1 base and J shed 5 bases, with 14 bases lying between them. The CDR3 nucleotides are TGTGCCAGCAGCCAAGGGTCCGCGCCCAATTATGGCTACACCTTC. As protein: CASSQGSAPNYGYTF. The full variable domain, in which reference TRBV3-1 and TRBJ1-2 provide the parts outside the CDR3, is DTAVSQTPKYLVTQMGNDKSIKCEQNLGHDTMYWYKQDSKKFLKIMFSYNNKELIINETVPNRFSPKSPDKAHLNLHINSLELGDSAVYFCASSQGSAPNYGYTFGSGTRLTVV.

J is TRBJ2-2 and V is TRBV9, with TRBD1 identical over 9 bases. The CDR3 sequence is 15 residues long. V was pared by 4 bases and J by 7 bases, with 8 bases of the junction left unmatched. Per the germline V gene, CDR1 is SGDLS and CDR2 is YYNGEE. For the CDR3, the DNA is TGTGCCAGCAGCATCCACAGGGGGCCGGGCGGGGAGCTGTTTTTT. Amino acid sequence: CASSIHRGPGGELFF.

Only a few counts were recorded for this clonotype. The gene calls are TRBV12-3 or TRBV12-4 and TRBJ2-5, with D perhaps TRBD2 (6 bases). The germline V and J ends were trimmed by 4 bases and 2 bases, with 11 bases remaining between them. The CDR3 extends over 14 amino acids. Here the CDR3 reads CASSSWGDQETQYF. The CDR3 nucleotides are TGTGCCAGCAGTTCATGGGGGGATCAAGAGACCCAGTACTTC.

The chain uses TRBV29-1 and TRBJ2-7, with D possibly called TRBD1 or TRBD2 (6 bases each). The CDR3 consists of 15 residues. Germline CDR1 is SQVTM and CDR2 is ANQGSEA. V lost 2 bases, J lost 1 base, and 15 bases lay in between. The DNA for the CDR3 is TGCAGCGTTGAAAGGGGGGAAGGCTGGTCCTACGAGCAGTACTTC. It yields the protein CSVERGEGWSYEQYF.

This clonotype was observed many times. The V and J genes are TRBV11-3 and TRBJ2-5; 7 bases match TRBD1. V lost 5 bases and J lost 5; bases outside the gene matches: 5. The CDR3 totals 13 residues. Germline V gene lookup returns CDR1 SGHNT and CDR2 YENEEA. The CDR3 DNA is TGTGCCAGCAGCCCTGGGACAGCGGAGACCCAGTACTTC. This gives the protein CASSPGTAETQYF.

This clonotype was picked up a small number of times. The chain carries TRBV10-2 and TRBJ1-2, with D possibly TRBD1 on 6 matching bases. The V gene's germline CDR1 is WSHSY and CDR2 SAAADI. Trimming cost V 2 bases and J 6 bases, with 10 bases left between them. The CDR3 length is 13 residues. Here the CDR3 DNA reads TGCGCCAGCAGTGAGAGGACAGTCGATGGCTACACCTTC. Translated: CASSERTVDGYTF.

V gene TRBV30 combines with J gene TRBJ1-1; D is unresolved. CDR1 and CDR2 from the germline V gene are GTSNPN and SVGIG (reference sequence). V lost 5 bases, J lost 2 bases, and 6 bases lay in between. This CDR3 region has 11 residues. In DNA, the CDR3 is TGTGCCTGGCAGGAAAACACTGAAGCTTTCTTT. Translating gives CAWQENTEAFF.

This clonotype was observed a handful of times. The chain links TRBV7-2 to TRBJ2-4, with 8 bases aligning to TRBD2. The V gene end was trimmed by 5 bases and the J gene end by 6 bases; junction bases not matched to a gene: 6. This CDR3 comprises 14 residues. CDR1 and CDR2 (germline): SGHTA, FQGNSA. For the CDR3, the DNA is TGTGCCAGCAGCCCCAGGACTAGCAGAAACATTCAGTACTTC. Residues: CASSPRTSRNIQYF.

The V call is TRBV20-1, the J call TRBJ2-2; no clear D. V was trimmed by 1 base and J by 1 base, leaving 4 bases between them. Germline CDR1 reads DFQATT; CDR2 reads SNEGSKA (reference sequence). CDR3 length: 13 amino acids. CDR3 nucleotides: TGCAGTGCTAGAGCTGTGAACACCGGGGAGCTGTTTTTT. Its protein product is CSARAVNTGELFF.

This clonotype appeared a few times. The chain uses TRBV19 and TRBJ1-4, with D perhaps TRBD1 (6 bases). Germline V lookup: CDR1 LNHDA, CDR2 SQIVND (reference sequence). V was cut by 5 bases and J by 8 bases, with 15 bases left in between. This CDR3 has 14 amino acids. The CDR3, as DNA: TGTGCCAGTAGTGACAGGACGCGATCCGAAAAACTGTTTTTT. This gives the protein CASSDRTRSEKLFF.

At least ten counts were recorded for this clonotype. The gene calls are TRBV6-6 and TRBJ2-7, with 7 bases fitting TRBD2. Germline trimming cut 6 bases from V and 1 base from J; bases unmatched to any gene: 6. This CDR3 comprises 14 residues. Germline V gene data show CDR1 as MNHNY and CDR2 as SVGAGI (reference sequence). The CDR3 loop reads CASRDPGRSYEQYF. The CDR3 DNA sequence: TGTGCCAGCAGGGACCCCGGGAGGTCCTACGAGCAGTACTTC.

This clonotype was detected a few times. This chain links TRBV7-9 with TRBJ2-7; the D is unclear. The germline V gene has CDR1 SEHNR and CDR2 FQNEAQ (reference sequence). The CDR3 loop spans 14 amino acids. Trimming removed 4 bases at V and 2 bases at J, with 12 bases between. This CDR3 reads CASSSEPQTYEQYF. In DNA, the CDR3 is TGTGCCAGCAGCTCCGAACCCCAGACCTACGAGCAGTACTTC. The full variable domain, with the rest looked up from reference TRBV7-9 and TRBJ2-7, is DTGVSQNPRHKITKRGQNVTFRCDPISEHNRLYWYRQTLGQGPEFLTYFQNEAQLEKSRLLSDRFSAERPKGSFSTLEIQRTEQGDSAMYLCASSSEPQTYEQYFGPGTRLTVT.